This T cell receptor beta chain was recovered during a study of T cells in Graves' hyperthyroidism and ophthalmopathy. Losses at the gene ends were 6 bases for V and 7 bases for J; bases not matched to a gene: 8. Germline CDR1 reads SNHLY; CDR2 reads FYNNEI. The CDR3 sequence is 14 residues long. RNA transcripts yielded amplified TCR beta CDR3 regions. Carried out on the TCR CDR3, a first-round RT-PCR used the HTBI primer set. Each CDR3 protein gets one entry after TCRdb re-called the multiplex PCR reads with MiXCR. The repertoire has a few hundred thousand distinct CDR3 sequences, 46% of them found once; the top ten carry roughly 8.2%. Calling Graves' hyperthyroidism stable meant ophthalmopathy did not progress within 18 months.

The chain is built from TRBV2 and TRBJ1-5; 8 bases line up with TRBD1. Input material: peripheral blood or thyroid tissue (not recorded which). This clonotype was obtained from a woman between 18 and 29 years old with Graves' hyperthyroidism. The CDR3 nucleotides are TGTGCCAGCAGACCCGACAGGGGCAGGCAGCCCCAGCATTTT. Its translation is CASRPDRGRQPQHF.